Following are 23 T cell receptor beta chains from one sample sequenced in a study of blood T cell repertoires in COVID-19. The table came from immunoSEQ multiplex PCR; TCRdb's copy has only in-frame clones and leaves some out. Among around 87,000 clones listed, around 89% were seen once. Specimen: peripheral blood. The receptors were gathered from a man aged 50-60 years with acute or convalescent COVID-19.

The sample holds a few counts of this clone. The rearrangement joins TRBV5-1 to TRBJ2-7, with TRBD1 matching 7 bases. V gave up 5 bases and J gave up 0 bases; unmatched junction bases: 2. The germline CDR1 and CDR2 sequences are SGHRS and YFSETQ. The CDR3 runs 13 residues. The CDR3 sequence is CASRGQASYEQYF. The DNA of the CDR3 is TGCGCCAGCAGAGGACAGGCCTCCTACGAGCAGTACTTC.

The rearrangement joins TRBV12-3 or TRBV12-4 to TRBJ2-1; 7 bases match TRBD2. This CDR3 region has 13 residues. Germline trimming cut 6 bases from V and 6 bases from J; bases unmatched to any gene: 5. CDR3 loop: CASSEGLINEQFF. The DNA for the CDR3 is TGTGCCAGCAGCGAGGGACTAATCAATGAGCAGTTCTTC.

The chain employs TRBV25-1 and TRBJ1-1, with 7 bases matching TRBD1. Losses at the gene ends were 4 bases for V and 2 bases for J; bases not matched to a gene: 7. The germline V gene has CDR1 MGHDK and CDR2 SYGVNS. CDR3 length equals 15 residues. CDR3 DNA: TGTGCCAGCAGTGTAAACCGGGACAGCAACACTGAAGCTTTCTTT. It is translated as CASSVNRDSNTEAFF. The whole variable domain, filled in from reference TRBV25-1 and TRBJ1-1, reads EADIYQTPRYLVIGTGKKITLECSQTMGHDKMYWYQQDPGMELHLIHYSYGVNSTEKGDLSSESTVSRIRTEHFPLTLESARPSHTSQYLCASSVNRDSNTEAFFGQGTRLTVV.

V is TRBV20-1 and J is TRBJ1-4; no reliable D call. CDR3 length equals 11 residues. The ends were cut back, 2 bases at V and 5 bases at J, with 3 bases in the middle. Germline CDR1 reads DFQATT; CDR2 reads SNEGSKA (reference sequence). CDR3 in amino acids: CSARLNEKLFF. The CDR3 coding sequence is TGCAGTGCTAGACTAAATGAAAAACTGTTTTTT.

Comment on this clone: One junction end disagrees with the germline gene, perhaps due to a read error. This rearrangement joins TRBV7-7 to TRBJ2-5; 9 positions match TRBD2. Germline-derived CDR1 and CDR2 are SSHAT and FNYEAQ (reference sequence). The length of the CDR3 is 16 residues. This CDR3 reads CASSLRSGGPQETQYF. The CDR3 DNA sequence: TGTGCTAGCAGCTTAAGAAGCGGGGGGCCCCAGGAGACCCAGTACTTC.

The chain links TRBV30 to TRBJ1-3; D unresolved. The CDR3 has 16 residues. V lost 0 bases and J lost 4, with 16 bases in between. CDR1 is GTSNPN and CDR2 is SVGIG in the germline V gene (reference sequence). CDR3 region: CAWSVPAGLSGNTIYF. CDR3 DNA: TGTGCCTGGAGTGTACCTGCTGGGCTGTCAGGAAACACCATATATTTT.

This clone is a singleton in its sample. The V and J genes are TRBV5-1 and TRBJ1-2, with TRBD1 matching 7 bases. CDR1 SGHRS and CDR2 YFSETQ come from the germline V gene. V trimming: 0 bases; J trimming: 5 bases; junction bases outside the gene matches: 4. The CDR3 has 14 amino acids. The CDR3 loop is CASSLEGGGYGYTF. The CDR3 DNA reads TGCGCCAGCAGCTTGGAAGGGGGCGGGTATGGCTACACCTTC. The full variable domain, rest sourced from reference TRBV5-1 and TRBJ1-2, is KAGVTQTPRYLIKTRGQQVTLSCSPISGHRSVSWYQQTPGQGLQFLFEYFSETQRNKGNFPGRFSGRQFSNSRSEMNVSTLELGDSALYLCASSLEGGGYGYTFGSGTRLTVV.

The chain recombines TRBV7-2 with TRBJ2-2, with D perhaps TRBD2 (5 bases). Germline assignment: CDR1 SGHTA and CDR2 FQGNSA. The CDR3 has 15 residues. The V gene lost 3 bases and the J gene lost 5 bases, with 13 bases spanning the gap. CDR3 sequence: CASSFRPTGTGELFF. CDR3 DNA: TGTGCCAGCAGCTTTAGGCCCACGGGGACCGGGGAGCTGTTTTTT.

The CDR3 protein is CASRPQPGLYNEQFF. The CDR3 nucleotides read TGCGCCAGCAGACCCCAGCCGGGATTATACAATGAGCAGTTCTTC. The chain employs TRBV5-1 and TRBJ2-1, with a possible D match to TRBD2 (5 bases). V lost 5 bases, J lost 4 bases, and 16 bases lay in between. The CDR3 is 15 amino acids. The germline V gene encodes CDR1 SGHRS and CDR2 YFSETQ.

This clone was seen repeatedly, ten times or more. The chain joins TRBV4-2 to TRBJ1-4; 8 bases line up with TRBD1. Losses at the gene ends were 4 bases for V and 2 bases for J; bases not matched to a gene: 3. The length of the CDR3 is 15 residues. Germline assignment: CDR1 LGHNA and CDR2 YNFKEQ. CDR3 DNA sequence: TGTGCCAGCAGCCGCCGACAGGGGACTAATGAAAAACTGTTTTTT. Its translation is CASSRRQGTNEKLFF.

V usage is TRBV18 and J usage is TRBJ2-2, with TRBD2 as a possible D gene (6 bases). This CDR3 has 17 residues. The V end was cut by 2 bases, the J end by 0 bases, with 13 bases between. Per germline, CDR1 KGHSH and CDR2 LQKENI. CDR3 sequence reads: CASSPIAGSSNTGELFF. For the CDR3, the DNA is TGTGCCAGCTCACCAATCGCGGGGAGTTCGAACACCGGGGAGCTGTTTTTT.

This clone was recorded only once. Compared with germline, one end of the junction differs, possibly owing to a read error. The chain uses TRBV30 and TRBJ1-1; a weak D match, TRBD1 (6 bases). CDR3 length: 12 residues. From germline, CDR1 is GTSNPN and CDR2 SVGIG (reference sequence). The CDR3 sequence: CAWSVRGARFGF. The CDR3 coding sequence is TGTGCCTGGAGTGTACGGGGGGCAAGGTTTGGATTT.

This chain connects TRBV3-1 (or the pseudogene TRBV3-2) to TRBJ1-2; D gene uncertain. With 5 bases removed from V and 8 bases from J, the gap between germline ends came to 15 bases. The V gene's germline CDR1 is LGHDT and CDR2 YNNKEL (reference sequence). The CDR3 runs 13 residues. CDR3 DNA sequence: TGTGCCAGCAGCTTAAGAGCGGTGAACGGCTACACCTTC. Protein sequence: CASSLRAVNGYTF.

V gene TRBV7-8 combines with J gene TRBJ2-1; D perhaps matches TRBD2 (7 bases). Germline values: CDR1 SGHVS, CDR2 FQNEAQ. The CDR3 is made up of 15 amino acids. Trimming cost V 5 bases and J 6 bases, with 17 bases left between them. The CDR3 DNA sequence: TGTGCCAGCAGCCTAAGTAAGGGGGGGGGCAATGAGCAGTTCTTC. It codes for CASSLSKGGGNEQFF.

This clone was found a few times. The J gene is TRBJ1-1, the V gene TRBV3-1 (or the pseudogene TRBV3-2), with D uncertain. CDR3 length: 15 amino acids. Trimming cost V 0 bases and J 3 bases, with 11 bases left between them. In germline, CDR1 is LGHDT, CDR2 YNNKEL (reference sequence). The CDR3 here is CASSQELRLHTEAFF. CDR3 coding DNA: TGTGCCAGCAGCCAAGAGCTGCGGCTCCACACTGAAGCTTTCTTT.

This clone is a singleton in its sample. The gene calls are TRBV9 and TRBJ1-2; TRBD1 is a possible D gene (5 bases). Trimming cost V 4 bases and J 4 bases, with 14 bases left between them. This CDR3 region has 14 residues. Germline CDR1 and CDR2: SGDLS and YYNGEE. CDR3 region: CASSPIAGLYGYTF. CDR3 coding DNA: TGTGCCAGCAGCCCCATTGCGGGGCTCTATGGCTACACCTTC.

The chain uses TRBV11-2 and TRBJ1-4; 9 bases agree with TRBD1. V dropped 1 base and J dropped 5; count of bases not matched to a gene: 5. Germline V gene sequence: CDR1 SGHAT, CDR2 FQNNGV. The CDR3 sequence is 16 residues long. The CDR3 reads CASSLGTGAENEKLFF. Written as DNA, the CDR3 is TGTGCCAGCAGCTTAGGGACAGGGGCCGAAAATGAAAAACTGTTTTTT.

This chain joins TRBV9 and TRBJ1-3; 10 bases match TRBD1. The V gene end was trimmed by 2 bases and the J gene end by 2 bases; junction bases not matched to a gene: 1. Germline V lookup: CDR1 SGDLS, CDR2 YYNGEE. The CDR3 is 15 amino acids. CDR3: CASSVGTGAGNTIYF. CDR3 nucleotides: TGTGCCAGCAGCGTTGGGACAGGGGCTGGAAACACCATATATTTT.

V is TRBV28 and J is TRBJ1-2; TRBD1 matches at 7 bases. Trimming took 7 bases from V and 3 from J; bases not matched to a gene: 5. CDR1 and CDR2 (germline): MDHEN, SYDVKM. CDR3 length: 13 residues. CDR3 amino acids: CASNPGTDYGYTF. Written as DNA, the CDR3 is TGTGCCAGCAACCCCGGGACAGACTATGGCTACACCTTC.

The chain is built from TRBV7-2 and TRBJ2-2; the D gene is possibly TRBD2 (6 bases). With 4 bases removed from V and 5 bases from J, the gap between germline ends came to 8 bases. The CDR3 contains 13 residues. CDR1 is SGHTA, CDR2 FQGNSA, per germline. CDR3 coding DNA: TGTGCCAGCAGCTCACTAGCTACCGGGGAGCTGTTTTTT. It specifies CASSSLATGELFF.

CDR3 bases: TGTGTTCGGGGTTCGGGAAACACCATATATTTT. Amino acids: CVRGSGNTIYF. This chain uses TRBV6-5 with TRBJ1-3, with no clear D. CDR3 size: 11 residues. Germline loops: CDR1 MNHEY, CDR2 SVGAGI.

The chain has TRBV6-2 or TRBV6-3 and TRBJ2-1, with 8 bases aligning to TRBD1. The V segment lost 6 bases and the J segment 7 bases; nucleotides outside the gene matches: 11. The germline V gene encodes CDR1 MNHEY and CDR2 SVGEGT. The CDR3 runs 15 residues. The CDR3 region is CASSSRGRENNEQFF. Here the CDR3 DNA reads TGTGCCAGCAGCTCCAGGGGGCGCGAAAATAATGAGCAGTTCTTC.

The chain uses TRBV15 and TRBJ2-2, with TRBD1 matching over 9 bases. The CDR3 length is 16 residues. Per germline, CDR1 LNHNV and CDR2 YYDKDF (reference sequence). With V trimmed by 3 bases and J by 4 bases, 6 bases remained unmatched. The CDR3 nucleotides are TGTGCCACCAGCAGGCGCCGGGACAGGGCCACCGGGGAGCTGTTTTTT. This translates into CATSRRRDRATGELFF.